The 30 T cell receptor beta chains presented below share a single source sample, sequenced in a study of T cells expressing NK-cell markers. TCRdb re-analyzed the 5' RACE reads; it lists each CDR3 protein once, without DNA. The sample data list some 450,000 distinct CDR3 sequences. Sequenced sample: blood T cells: a sorted CD56 or NKG2C T cell subset, CD4+ or CD8+ T cells, or bulk PBMC T cells (not recorded which). These receptors were taken from a woman aged 18-70 years in good health.

V gene TRBV7-2 combines with J gene TRBJ1-3; TCRdb calls TRBD1, which cannot be checked without DNA. Per the germline V gene, CDR1 is SGHTA and CDR2 is FQGNSA. The CDR3 spans 14 residues. CDR3 region: CASSQDPGENTIYF.

Here the CDR3 reads CSARVRSGASYNEQFF. The J gene is TRBJ2-1, the V gene TRBV20-1; the D call of TRBD1 rests on TCRdb alone, since no DNA is present to check it. There are 16 residues in the CDR3. Germline-derived CDR1 and CDR2 are DFQATT and SNEGSKA (reference sequence).

The rearrangement links TRBV3-1 to TRBJ2-5; TCRdb picks TRBD2, but there is no DNA to check that call. Germline V gives CDR1 LGHDT, CDR2 YNNKEL (reference sequence). This CDR3 is 15 amino acids long. The CDR3 sequence: CASSQGSARVETQYF.

The V call is TRBV5-5, the J call TRBJ2-1; TCRdb's assignment of TRBD1 cannot be checked, as there is no DNA. CDR3 length: 13 amino acids. CDR1 is SGHKS and CDR2 is YYEKEE in the germline V gene (reference sequence). The chain's CDR3 is CASSTGTVNEQFF.

This chain uses TRBV6-5 with TRBJ2-1; lacking DNA, the TRBD1 call made by TCRdb goes unchecked. This CDR3 contains 15 residues. Germline CDR1 MNHEY, CDR2 SVGAGI. The chain's CDR3 is CASSSRTAFYNEQFF.

The J gene is TRBJ2-5, the V gene TRBV12-3 or TRBV12-4; TCRdb reports TRBD2, a call that lacks DNA to check it against. The CDR3 is 15 residues long. CDR3 sequence: CASSFQAGVGETQYF.

The genes are TRBV7-6 and TRBJ2-2; lacking DNA, the TRBD2 call made by TCRdb goes unchecked. The CDR3 consists of 14 residues. Germline assignment: CDR1 SGHVS and CDR2 FNYEAQ. The CDR3 sequence is CASVRGGNTGELFF. The full variable domain, its missing parts supplied by reference TRBV7-6 and TRBJ2-2, is GAGVSQSPRYKVTKRGQDVALRCDPISGHVSLYWYRQALGQGPEFLTYFNYEAQQDKSGLPNDRFSAERPEGSISTLTIQRTEQRDSAMYRCASVRGGNTGELFFGEGSRLTVL.

The chain uses TRBV27 and TRBJ1-2; without DNA, the TCRdb call of TRBD1 cannot be checked. Germline V gene sequence: CDR1 MNHEY, CDR2 SMNVEV (reference sequence). This CDR3 is 14 amino acids long. The CDR3 spells CASSLSGRVYGYTF.

The rearrangement uses TRBV24-1 and TRBJ2-1; TCRdb's D gene call, TRBD1, goes unchecked for lack of DNA. The V gene's germline CDR1 is KGHDR and CDR2 SFDVKD. This CDR3 comprises 14 residues. The CDR3 loop is CATSGPGGQNEQFF.

The V gene is TRBV29-1, the J gene TRBJ2-2; with no DNA, the TCRdb D assignment of TRBD2 cannot be verified. The CDR3 is made up of 15 amino acids. Germline CDR1 reads SQVTM; CDR2 reads ANQGSEA. This CDR3 reads CSVDWVAGGRGELFF.

The V gene is TRBV5-1, the J gene TRBJ2-7; TCRdb gives TRBD1 as the D gene, but with no DNA this cannot be confirmed. Germline V gives CDR1 SGHRS, CDR2 YFSETQ. The CDR3 runs 16 residues. The CDR3 loop reads CASSLASPGQGREQYF.

The V gene is TRBV20-1, the J gene TRBJ2-3; the TCRdb D gene call, TRBD1, has no DNA to confirm it. CDR1 and CDR2 from the germline V gene are DFQATT and SNEGSKA (reference sequence). The CDR3 is 14 amino acids. Here the CDR3 reads CSARDGRGVDTQYF.

The rearrangement links TRBV20-1 to TRBJ2-7. This CDR3 has 15 residues. Germline-derived CDR1 and CDR2 are DFQATT and SNEGSKA (reference sequence). CDR3 region: CSAADSSGRSYEQYF.

The rearrangement links TRBV12-3 or TRBV12-4 to TRBJ2-3. The CDR3 has 12 residues. CDR3: CASSFPWDTQYF.

The gene calls are TRBV28 and TRBJ1-1; TCRdb proposes TRBD1, but this gene call is untestable without DNA. Germline-derived CDR1 and CDR2 are MDHEN and SYDVKM. The length of the CDR3 is 15 residues. CDR3 sequence reads: CASSYPGVKNTEAFF.

The V gene is TRBV20-1, the J gene TRBJ2-1. Germline-derived CDR1 and CDR2 are DFQATT and SNEGSKA (reference sequence). This CDR3 has 16 amino acids. CDR3 sequence: CSARPTLARSYNEQFF.

The chain couples TRBV29-1 to TRBJ1-3. The CDR3 extends over 14 amino acids. Per the germline V gene, CDR1 is SQVTM and CDR2 is ANQGSEA. CDR3 region: CSGWDSSSGNTIYF.

The CDR3 loop is CASGRRDTEAFF. The chain recombines TRBV6-2 or TRBV6-3 with TRBJ1-1; TCRdb's D gene call, TRBD1, goes unchecked for lack of DNA. The CDR3 runs 12 residues. Germline CDR1 MNHEY, CDR2 SVGEGT.

This chain links TRBV11-2 with TRBJ2-7; TCRdb's assignment of TRBD2 cannot be checked, as there is no DNA. The CDR3 length is 14 residues. Germline assignment: CDR1 SGHAT and CDR2 FQNNGV. CDR3 amino acids: CASSPTSGGYEQYF.

This rearrangement joins TRBV28 to TRBJ2-1; the TCRdb call, TRBD2, lacks DNA for checking. The CDR3 is 15 amino acids. Germline CDR1 is MDHEN and CDR2 is SYDVKM. The CDR3 spells CASTTTGRELGEQFF.

J is TRBJ2-1 and V is TRBV7-9; the TCRdb call, TRBD1, lacks DNA for checking. Germline V gives CDR1 SEHNR, CDR2 FQNEAQ (reference sequence). The CDR3 extends over 16 amino acids. CDR3 loop: CASSPGWWMTYNEQFF.

J is TRBJ1-4 and V is TRBV12-3 or TRBV12-4. This CDR3 region has 13 residues. The CDR3 sequence: CASARGGHEKLFF.

This chain connects TRBV7-9 to TRBJ2-1; TCRdb designates TRBD2, a call that cannot be tested without DNA. The CDR3 is 15 amino acids. Germline V gene sequence: CDR1 SEHNR, CDR2 FQNEAQ (reference sequence). The CDR3 here is CASSSPGTNSNEQFF.

This chain's CDR3 is CASSPLGSEPGYTF. The chain employs TRBV4-2 and TRBJ1-2. CDR1 and CDR2 from the germline V gene are LGHNA and YNFKEQ. This CDR3 is 14 amino acids long.

The chain couples TRBV4-2 to TRBJ2-5; TCRdb indicates TRBD2, and absent DNA this call remains unverified. The germline V gene encodes CDR1 LGHNA and CDR2 YNFKEQ. This CDR3 comprises 18 residues. The CDR3 reads CASSQVGSSAKTQETQYF.

The V gene is TRBV20-1, the J gene TRBJ2-1. The CDR3 runs 16 residues. Germline CDR1 DFQATT, CDR2 SNEGSKA (reference sequence). This chain's CDR3 is CSARSSSGDSYNEQFF.

The V gene is TRBV7-2, the J gene TRBJ2-7. The CDR3 runs 13 residues. Looked up from germline, CDR1 is SGHTA and CDR2 is FQGNSA. This CDR3 reads CASSLVSLYEQYF.

The chain joins TRBV7-2 to TRBJ2-4; TCRdb reports TRBD1, a call that lacks DNA to check it against. Germline V lookup: CDR1 SGHTA, CDR2 FQGNSA. The CDR3 length is 15 residues. This CDR3 is CASSLAQGVKNIQYF.

The chain combines TRBV7-2 with TRBJ2-5; absent DNA, TCRdb's TRBD2 call cannot be checked. Germline CDR1 reads SGHTA; CDR2 reads FQGNSA. The CDR3 spans 14 residues. The CDR3: CASSWGLAAETQYF.

The V gene is TRBV12-3 or TRBV12-4, the J gene TRBJ2-5; TCRdb outputs TRBD1, but without DNA this stays unchecked. The CDR3 covers 14 residues. CDR3 amino acids: CASRRDQGRETQYF.